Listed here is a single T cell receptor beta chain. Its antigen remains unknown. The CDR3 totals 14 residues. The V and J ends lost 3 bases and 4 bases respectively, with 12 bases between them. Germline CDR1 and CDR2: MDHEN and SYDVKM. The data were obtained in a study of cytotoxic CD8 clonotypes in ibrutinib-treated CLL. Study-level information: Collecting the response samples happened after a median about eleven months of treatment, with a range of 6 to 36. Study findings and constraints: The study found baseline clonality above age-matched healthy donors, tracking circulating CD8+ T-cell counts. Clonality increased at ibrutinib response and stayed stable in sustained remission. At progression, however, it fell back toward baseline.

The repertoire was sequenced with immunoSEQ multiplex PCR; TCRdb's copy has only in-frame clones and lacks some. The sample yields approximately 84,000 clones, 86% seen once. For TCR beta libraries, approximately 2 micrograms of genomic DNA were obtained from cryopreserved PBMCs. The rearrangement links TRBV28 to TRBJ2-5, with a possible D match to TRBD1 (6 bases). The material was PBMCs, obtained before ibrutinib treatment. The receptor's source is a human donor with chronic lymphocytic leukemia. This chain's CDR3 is CASSFNRVAETQYF. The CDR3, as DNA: TGTGCCAGCAGTTTCAACAGGGTTGCAGAGACCCAGTACTTC.